The 12 T cell receptor beta chains listed next were all sequenced from one sample in a study of OX40 agonist ivuxolimab in advanced cancers. Sequenced by immunoSEQ multiplex PCR; TCRdb stores in-frame clones only, minus some. The sample records tens of thousands of clones, about 89% being singletons. The sample consisted of CD4+ or CD8+ T cells sorted from blood, taken in a trial of the OX40 agonist ivuxolimab. These receptors all stem from an adult with an advanced solid tumor such as melanoma, head and neck, liver or kidney cancer.

The chain is built from TRBV5-4 and TRBJ1-5; TRBD1 aligns across 7 bases. The CDR3 spans 13 residues. The V segment lost 4 bases and the J segment 7 bases; nucleotides outside the gene matches: 5. In germline, CDR1 is SGHNT, CDR2 YYREEE (reference sequence). CDR3 loop: CASSPNRGQPQHF. The CDR3 DNA is TGTGCCAGCAGCCCGAACAGGGGACAGCCCCAGCATTTT.

The chain combines TRBV7-2 with TRBJ1-3, with D uncertain. The CDR3 length is 13 residues. Per the germline V gene, CDR1 is SGHTA and CDR2 is FQGNSA. V lost 5 bases and J 0 bases, leaving 5 bases between the germline ends. The CDR3 DNA sequence: TGTGCCAGCAGCCCGAACTCTGGAAACACCATATATTTT. It is translated as CASSPNSGNTIYF.

This chain links TRBV7-2 with TRBJ2-5; a possible D gene is TRBD2 (6 bases). The CDR3 has 14 residues. CDR1 SGHTA and CDR2 FQGNSA come from the germline V gene. The V end lost 6 bases, the J end lost 3 bases, and 14 bases lay between the germline ends. This CDR3 reads CASSRRTGEETQYF. CDR3 bases: TGTGCCAGCAGTCGGAGGACGGGGGAAGAGACCCAGTACTTC.

This chain connects TRBV11-3 to TRBJ1-2; tentatively, D is TRBD1 (6 bases). Trimming removed 5 bases at V and 2 bases at J, with 9 bases between. CDR1 and CDR2 (germline): SGHNT, YENEEA. CDR3 length equals 13 residues. The CDR3 coding sequence is TGTGCCAGCAGCCCACAGGGAAACTATGGCTACACCTTC. Translation gives CASSPQGNYGYTF.

The rearrangement links TRBV4-3 to TRBJ1-1; D is perhaps TRBD1 (5 bases). This CDR3 has 15 residues. Germline lookup yields CDR1 LGHNA and CDR2 YSLEER. Trimming took off 4 bases at V and 8 bases at J, with 20 bases between the two ends. This chain's CDR3 is CASSPGRSGASEAFF. The CDR3 region has the DNA TGCGCCAGCAGCCCCGGACGTAGCGGGGCGAGCGAAGCTTTCTTT.

The chain has TRBV16 and TRBJ1-1; 12 bases are a match to TRBD1. The CDR3 is 16 residues long. Trimming removed 4 bases from V and 7 bases from J; junction bases left unmatched: 10. Germline V gene data show CDR1 as KGHSY and CDR2 as FQNENV. This CDR3 is CASSPTGTGGRGEAFF. The CDR3 coding sequence is TGTGCCAGCAGCCCGACGGGGACAGGGGGCCGAGGTGAAGCTTTCTTT.

The chain employs TRBV6-1 and TRBJ2-6, with D tentatively TRBD2 (5 bases). Germline V gene lookup returns CDR1 MNHNS and CDR2 SASEGT. The length of the CDR3 is 17 residues. Trimming cost V 1 base and J 0 bases, with 10 bases left between them. The CDR3 reads CASSEDIGSSGANVLTF. In DNA form, the CDR3 reads TGTGCCAGCAGTGAAGACATAGGGAGCTCTGGGGCCAACGTCCTGACTTTC.

The genes are TRBV28 and TRBJ1-2; D possibly corresponds to TRBD1 (5 bases). The length of the CDR3 is 15 residues. Germline CDR1 reads MDHEN; CDR2 reads SYDVKM. V lost 8 bases and J 4 bases, leaving 20 bases between the germline ends. CDR3 coding DNA: TGTGCCAGCGGGGCCGAGGGCAGGAAGAGCTATGGCTACACCTTC. It specifies CASGAEGRKSYGYTF.

A word on this clone: One end of the junction varies from germline; a read error may be responsible. The chain is built from TRBV7-7 and TRBJ2-5; D is unclear. Germline CDR1 is SSHAT and CDR2 is FNYEAQ (reference sequence). This CDR3 contains 13 residues. CDR3 region: CASSLAGSQAQYF. The CDR3 region has the DNA TGTGCTAGCAGCTTAGCAGGCTCCCAGGCCCAGTACTTC.

J is TRBJ2-1 and V is TRBV6-5, with a weak D call TRBD1 (5 bases). V was shortened by 8 bases and J by 9 bases, with 17 bases between the two germline ends. The CDR3 loop spans 13 amino acids. Germline V gene sequence: CDR1 MNHEY, CDR2 SVGAGI. Here the CDR3 DNA reads TGTGCCAGCCGCTGGGTCCCTCAGGGTGAGCAGTTCTTC. Translation gives CASRWVPQGEQFF.

This chain uses TRBV28 with TRBJ1-2; no definite D call. V lost 6 bases and J lost 4, with 9 bases in between. Germline V gene sequence: CDR1 MDHEN, CDR2 SYDVKM. CDR3 length equals 12 residues. The CDR3 loop reads CASRPGTYGYTF. The CDR3 nucleotides are TGTGCCAGCAGGCCCGGCACCTATGGCTACACCTTC.

The chain carries TRBV6-5 and TRBJ1-5; D not certain. This CDR3 contains 14 residues. Germline loops: CDR1 MNHEY, CDR2 SVGAGI. V lost 6 bases and J 2 bases, leaving 11 bases between the germline ends. The CDR3 loop is CASRAGRGNQPQHF. CDR3 coding DNA: TGTGCCAGCAGGGCGGGGAGGGGCAATCAGCCCCAGCATTTT.